The 21 T cell receptor beta chains below all came from one sample that was sequenced in a study of Ad26.COV2.S vaccination and SARS-CoV-2 variants. Specified treatment: approximately 18 received Ad26.COV2.S at low or high dose, single or two shots; five or six received placebo; per-sample allocation not given. Sampling happened 63 days after the first vaccine or placebo injection. TCRdb's table, derived via immunoSEQ multiplex PCR, lists solely in-frame clones and lacks some. This sample has about 240,000 clones, with roughly 90% found just once. The sequenced sample was peripheral blood, obtained in a trial of Ad26.COV2.S vaccine versus placebo. These receptors originate from a person between 18 and 60 years old who received the Ad26.COV2.S COVID-19 vaccine or a placebo.

This chain joins TRBV9 and TRBJ2-2; D may correspond to TRBD1 or TRBD2 (5 bases each). V shed 5 bases and J shed 3 bases, with 14 bases lying between them. This CDR3 region has 15 residues. Germline V gives CDR1 SGDLS, CDR2 YYNGEE. In DNA form, the CDR3 reads TGTGCCAGCAGAACCTCAGGGAGTGACACCGGGGAGCTGTTTTTT. Translated, it gives CASRTSGSDTGELFF.

The chain has TRBV12-3 or TRBV12-4 and TRBJ2-7; perhaps TRBD2 as D (5 bases). The germline V and J ends were trimmed by 3 bases and 7 bases, with 13 bases remaining between them. There are 13 residues in the CDR3. The CDR3 region has the DNA TGTGCCAGCAGTTTTGGACTCTCCAGAGAGCAGTACTTC. Its protein product is CASSFGLSREQYF.

The chain joins TRBV21-1 to TRBJ1-5; TRBD1, the D gene given by the table, was not confirmed from the DNA. TRBV21-1 is recorded as a pseudogene. This CDR3 contains 12 residues. Written as DNA, the CDR3 is TGTGCCAGCAGCACAGGGGATCAGCCCCAGCATTTT. Translated, it gives CASSTGDQPQHF.

The chain uses TRBV28 and TRBJ2-2; perhaps D is TRBD1 or TRBD2 (7 bases each). Trimming removed 4 bases at V and 5 bases at J, with 17 bases between. The CDR3 totals 16 residues. Germline V gives CDR1 MDHEN, CDR2 SYDVKM. This chain's CDR3 is CASSYPARGGTGELFF. CDR3 nucleotides: TGTGCCAGCAGTTACCCGGCCAGGGGGGGAACCGGGGAGCTGTTTTTT.

The rearrangement links TRBV7-8 to TRBJ2-3, with TRBD2 identical over 8 bases. Germline V CDR1 and CDR2: SGHVS, FQNEAQ. This CDR3 region has 17 residues. The V segment lost 1 base and the J segment 0 bases; nucleotides outside the gene matches: 6. The CDR3 region has the DNA TGTGCCAGCAGCTTAGAGGCGGGGGGAACTAGCACAGATACGCAGTATTTT. Residues: CASSLEAGGTSTDTQYF.

A single count supports this clone. The V call is TRBV6-5, the J call TRBJ1-6, with D possibly TRBD1 on 5 matching bases. Trimming took off 8 bases at V and 6 bases at J, with 11 bases between the two ends. The CDR3 sequence is 13 residues long. Per the germline V gene, CDR1 is MNHEY and CDR2 is SVGAGI. CDR3 DNA sequence: TGTGCCAGCGGTCGACAGTTTAATTCACCCCTCCACTTT. As protein: CASGRQFNSPLHF.

The chain uses TRBV7-2 and TRBJ1-5; possible D gene TRBD1, 6 bases. The CDR3 runs to 14 residues. Germline V gives CDR1 SGHTA, CDR2 FQGNSA. With 3 bases removed from V and 6 bases from J, the gap between germline ends came to 12 bases. The CDR3 protein is CASSFTGRGQPQHF. The CDR3 nucleotides read TGTGCCAGCAGCTTCACAGGGAGAGGTCAGCCCCAGCATTTT. Using reference TRBV7-2 and TRBJ1-5 for the parts outside the CDR3, the full variable domain is GAGVSQSPSNKVTEKGKDVELRCDPISGHTALYWYRQSLGQGLEFLIYFQGNSAPDKSGLPSDRFSAERTGGSVSTLTIQRTQQEDSAVYLCASSFTGRGQPQHFGDGTRLSIL.

This chain connects TRBV10-3 to TRBJ2-3; maybe TRBD2 (5 bases). This CDR3 comprises 14 residues. CDR1 is ENHRY and CDR2 is SYGVKD in the germline V gene. Trimming took 4 bases from V and 1 from J, leaving 9 bases between them. In nucleotides, the CDR3 is TGTGCCATCAGTGCTCTAGCAGGCACAGATACGCAGTATTTT. This gives the protein CAISALAGTDTQYF.

This chain joins TRBV4-2 and TRBJ2-7; no clear D gene. Germline assignment: CDR1 LGHNA and CDR2 YNFKEQ. The V and J ends lost 1 base and 3 bases respectively, with 7 bases between them. The CDR3 is 13 residues long. CDR3 DNA sequence: TGTGCCAGCAGCCAAGGGGTGGACTACGAGCAGTACTTC. It encodes CASSQGVDYEQYF.

This rearrangement joins TRBV5-7 to TRBJ1-2; the D is unclear. TRBV5-7 is an ORF, and what it does is uncertain. The CDR3 spans 14 residues. The ends were cut back, 0 bases at V and 2 bases at J, with 8 bases in the middle. The DNA for the CDR3 is TGTGCCAGCAGCTTGGGCGTCTGGAACTATGGCTACACCTTC. It yields the protein CASSLGVWNYGYTF.

The chain employs TRBV4-2 and TRBJ2-1; D is perhaps TRBD1 or TRBD2 (5 bases each). Per the germline V gene, CDR1 is LGHNA and CDR2 is YNFKEQ. The V and J ends lost 4 bases and 5 bases respectively, with 21 bases between them. This CDR3 comprises 17 residues. This CDR3 reads CASSRDGTRGRNNEQFF. In DNA form, the CDR3 reads TGTGCCAGCAGCCGGGATGGAACACGGGGCCGTAACAATGAGCAGTTCTTC.

V usage is TRBV11-2 and J usage is TRBJ2-5; D gene unclear. Germline V CDR1 and CDR2: SGHAT, FQNNGV. The CDR3 runs to 14 residues. Between the trimmed V and J ends, which lost 0 bases and 5 bases, there was a span of 10 bases. Written as DNA, the CDR3 is TGTGCCAGCAGCTTAGATCCCCTGTTGGAGACCCAGTACTTC. Amino acid sequence: CASSLDPLLETQYF.

This clone showed up just a few times. V usage is TRBV11-3 and J usage is TRBJ2-1; 11 bases line up with TRBD2. Per germline, CDR1 SGHNT and CDR2 YENEEA. The CDR3 has 14 residues. The V segment lost 5 bases and the J segment 5 bases; nucleotides outside the gene matches: 2. CDR3: CASSPGLADNEQFF. CDR3 bases: TGTGCCAGCAGCCCGGGACTAGCGGACAATGAGCAGTTCTTC.

This clone is a singleton in its sample. The V call is TRBV5-1, the J call TRBJ1-2, with D possibly matching TRBD1 (5 bases). The V and J ends lost 1 base and 4 bases respectively, with 14 bases between them. The germline CDR1 and CDR2 sequences are SGHRS and YFSETQ. The CDR3 has 15 residues. CDR3 residues: CASSLSGQGAYGYTF. In nucleotides, the CDR3 is TGCGCCAGCAGCTTGTCAGGCCAGGGTGCCTATGGCTACACCTTC.

This clone has only one observation. The rearrangement uses TRBV10-2 and TRBJ2-7, with TRBD2 identical over 7 bases. The J segment lost 1 base and the V segment lost 6 bases, leaving 3 bases of the junction unmatched. CDR3 size: 13 residues. Germline values: CDR1 WSHSY, CDR2 SAAADI. In DNA form, the CDR3 reads TGCGCCAGCAGATGGGACTATTCCTACGAGCAGTACTTC. Protein product: CASRWDYSYEQYF.

The V call is TRBV11-3, the J call TRBJ1-1; D not certain. Germline CDR1 SGHNT, CDR2 YENEEA. The CDR3 is made up of 14 amino acids. Deletions cut 2 bases from V and 6 bases from J, with 13 bases between. Written as DNA, the CDR3 is TGTGCCAGCAGCTTACGACCTTATGGCGCTGAAGCTTTCTTT. Amino acids: CASSLRPYGAEAFF.

There are a few counts of this clone. The V call is TRBV15, the J call TRBJ2-2; no reliable D call. This CDR3 spans 15 amino acids. Germline CDR1 is LNHNV and CDR2 is YYDKDF (reference sequence). Trimming shortened V by 4 bases and J by 1 base, and 10 bases separated the two germline ends. DNA for the CDR3: TGTGCCACCAGCATCCGGCGCTTGAACACCGGGGAGCTGTTTTTT. It is translated as CATSIRRLNTGELFF.

This chain joins TRBV11-2 and TRBJ2-5; D call uncertain. Trimming stripped 6 bases from V and 1 base from J, with 12 bases between. The CDR3 has 14 amino acids. Germline CDR1 and CDR2: SGHAT and FQNNGV. In DNA, the CDR3 is TGTGCCAGCAGAAGTGTAAAGGGCCAAGAGACCCAGTACTTC. This encodes CASRSVKGQETQYF.

The genes are TRBV6-5 and TRBJ2-7, with TRBD1 matching over 7 bases. V shed 11 bases and J 9 bases; nucleotides not matched to a gene: 13. CDR3 length equals 12 residues. Germline loops: CDR1 MNHEY, CDR2 SVGAGI. For the CDR3, the DNA is TGTGCCTCAACCGGAACAGGGGCTGGGCAGTACTTC. This codes for CASTGTGAGQYF.

The J gene is TRBJ2-7, the V gene TRBV7-2; possible D gene TRBD2, 6 bases. Germline CDR1 is SGHTA and CDR2 is FQGNSA. This CDR3 has 15 residues. Deletions cut 2 bases from V and 3 bases from J, with 14 bases between. CDR3 residues: CASSLNVQGGYEQYF. CDR3 DNA: TGTGCCAGCAGCTTAAATGTCCAGGGAGGCTACGAGCAGTACTTC.

The rearrangement joins TRBV19 to TRBJ2-3; TRBD1 might be the D (5 bases). The germline V gene encodes CDR1 LNHDA and CDR2 SQIVND (reference sequence). V dropped 3 bases and J dropped 2 bases, with 12 bases sitting between them. The CDR3 is 15 amino acids. CDR3 in amino acids: CASSMAQGLTDTQYF. The CDR3 region has the DNA TGTGCCAGTAGTATGGCTCAGGGCCTCACAGATACGCAGTATTTT.